This TCR beta chain emerged from a study of blood T cell repertoires in COVID-19. Study-wide background: The recovered donors of Cohort 3 showed two negative PCRs, clearance, or symptom resolution. The samples span acute and convalescent COVID-19 from the United States, Italy and Spain. T cells, B-cell-depleted T cells, or PBMCs provided the cDNA or gDNA that served as material.

Participants came from about two dozen US areas, aged roughly 18 to 89 years. The table came from immunoSEQ multiplex PCR; TCRdb's copy has only in-frame clones and leaves some out. This sample has 200,000 to 250,000 clones, with 86% found just once. The specimen was PBMCs or T cells enriched from blood (not recorded which). This receptor was identified in a woman in her fifties or sixties in a cohort exposed to, infected with or recovered from COVID-19 (not recorded which).

The CDR3 loop is CAWDRTGSYGYTF. As DNA, the CDR3 is TGTGCCTGGGACCGGACAGGGAGCTATGGCTACACCTTC. The rearrangement links TRBV30 to TRBJ1-2; TRBD1 agrees at 8 bases. Trimming removed 5 bases from V and 4 bases from J; junction bases left unmatched: 6. This CDR3 region has 13 residues. Germline V gives CDR1 GTSNPN, CDR2 SVGIG (reference sequence).